Listed here are 18 T cell receptor beta chains from one sample, sequenced in a study of early T cells in non-severe SARS-CoV-2 infection. TCRdb fed the 5' RACE reads into MiXCR, producing one record per CDR3 protein. The sample has about 22,000 distinct CDR3 sequences; about 5% are singletons. The source material was whole blood. Receptor source: an adult who was a healthcare worker with PCR-confirmed SARS-CoV-2 infection or an uninfected control (not recorded which).

The genes are TRBV12-5 and TRBJ2-3, with TRBD1 identical over 8 bases. CDR3 length: 16 amino acids. Unmatched junction bases numbered 8, after V lost 6 bases and J lost 0 bases. Germline CDR1 reads LGHNT; CDR2 reads FRNRAP. The CDR3 loop reads CASGPPGGASTDTQYF. CDR3 DNA sequence: TGTGCTAGTGGCCCCCCAGGGGGCGCTAGCACAGATACGCAGTATTTT.

The sample holds many counts of this clonotype. This sequence joins TRBV7-9 and TRBJ1-3; a weak D match, TRBD1 (5 bases). CDR1 is SEHNR and CDR2 is FQNEAQ in the germline V gene (reference sequence). Trimming left V 7 bases short and J 3 bases short, with 22 bases between. The CDR3 runs 17 residues. CDR3 in DNA: TGTGCCAGCATCAACTCAACCCGGGGGAGGGGTGGAAACACCATATATTTT. Amino acid sequence: CASINSTRGRGGNTIYF.

V usage is TRBV4-2 and J usage is TRBJ2-3; 10 bases map to TRBD2. V lost 0 bases and J lost 3; bases outside the gene matches: 9. Germline CDR1 reads LGHNA; CDR2 reads YNFKEQ. The CDR3 covers 18 residues. The CDR3 DNA is TGTGCCAGCAGCCAAGAGTTCGCTAGCGGGGGAACTACAGATACGCAGTATTTT. It codes for CASSQEFASGGTTDTQYF.

In this sample, this clonotype turned up many times. The chain uses TRBV29-1 and TRBJ2-7; TRBD1 aligns across 9 bases. CDR3 size: 13 residues. The germline V gene encodes CDR1 SQVTM and CDR2 ANQGSEA. Germline trimming cut 6 bases from V and 5 bases from J; bases unmatched to any gene: 8. CDR3 amino acids: CSVPGTGRHEQYF. DNA of the CDR3: TGCAGCGTGCCCGGGACAGGGCGCCACGAGCAGTACTTC.

This clonotype came up many times. V usage is TRBV7-2 and J usage is TRBJ1-5; no reliable D call. This CDR3 is 14 amino acids long. Germline CDR1 SGHTA, CDR2 FQGNSA. V shed 3 bases and J shed 4 bases, with 10 bases lying between them. CDR3 nucleotide sequence: TGTGCCAGCAGCTTTAGCAGATCAAATCAGCCCCAGCATTTT. Protein: CASSFSRSNQPQHF.

The chain couples TRBV6-2 or TRBV6-3 to TRBJ2-1; tentatively, D is TRBD1 or TRBD2 (5 bases each). The germline gives CDR1 MNHEY, CDR2 SVGEGT. Trimming took 5 bases from V and 10 from J, leaving 18 bases between them. The CDR3 has 14 amino acids. CDR3 sequence (DNA): TGTGCCAGCAGTCCGCACCTCCGGGACGTAGAGCAGTTCTTC. Its translation: CASSPHLRDVEQFF.

This chain uses TRBV6-5 with TRBJ2-1; D remains ambiguous. The CDR3 is 13 residues long. With 5 bases removed from V and 15 bases from J, the gap between germline ends came to 20 bases. Germline lookup yields CDR1 MNHEY and CDR2 SVGAGI. The CDR3 DNA follows: TGTGCCAGCAGTAACATCGGACCCTGGGGTTGGTTCTTC. As protein: CASSNIGPWGWFF.

The chain employs TRBV6-2 or TRBV6-3 and TRBJ2-2, with unresolved D. The germline V and J ends were trimmed by 0 bases and 1 base, with 6 bases remaining between them. Germline loops: CDR1 MNHEY, CDR2 SVGEGT. CDR3 length equals 15 residues. The CDR3 DNA follows: TGTGCCAGCAGTTACTCTGGGGAGAACACCGGGGAGCTGTTTTTT. This translates into CASSYSGENTGELFF.

In its sample, this clonotype was seen many times. The V gene is TRBV6-4, the J gene TRBJ1-6; D is undetermined. Trimming cost V 4 bases and J 7 bases, with 11 bases left between them. The germline V gene has CDR1 MRHNA and CDR2 SNTAGT. This CDR3 is 14 amino acids long. Here the CDR3 DNA reads TGTGCCAGCAGTGTCCCGCGGGGAAATTCACCCCTCCACTTT. As protein: CASSVPRGNSPLHF.

This clonotype appeared many times. The chain has TRBV29-1 and TRBJ2-3; 9 positions agree with TRBD1. Germline V CDR1 and CDR2: SQVTM, ANQGSEA. The CDR3 has 14 amino acids. The J segment lost 5 bases and the V segment lost 8 bases, leaving 11 bases of the junction unmatched. The CDR3 loop reads CSLSGTGIIDTQYF. For the CDR3, the DNA is TGCAGCTTATCCGGGACAGGGATAATAGATACGCAGTATTTT.

This clonotype was recorded at least ten times. The chain couples TRBV9 to TRBJ1-2; 8 bases align to TRBD1. Germline assignment: CDR1 SGDLS and CDR2 YYNGEE. The V segment lost 3 bases and the J segment 3 bases; nucleotides outside the gene matches: 1. The CDR3 runs to 13 residues. This CDR3 reads CASSGQGYYGYTF. The CDR3 DNA is TGTGCCAGCAGCGGACAGGGGTACTATGGCTACACCTTC.

This clonotype turned up a few times. CDR3 sequence (DNA): TGTGCCAGCAGCCCCTCTCGAGGGCCCTACAATGAGCAGTTCTTC. Its protein product is CASSPSRGPYNEQFF. The chain combines TRBV7-3 with TRBJ2-1, with D possibly being TRBD2 (5 bases). The CDR3 covers 15 residues. The V end was cut by 5 bases, the J end by 2 bases, with 13 bases between. Germline values: CDR1 SGHTA, CDR2 FQGTGA.

The sample holds many counts of this clonotype. J is TRBJ2-7 and V is TRBV6-1; 8 positions agree with TRBD2. Trimming removed 7 bases from V and 2 bases from J; junction bases left unmatched: 10. The length of the CDR3 is 15 residues. Germline CDR1 and CDR2: MNHNS and SASEGT. The CDR3 DNA reads as TGTGCCAGCACCTTGGAGCGGGGGAGCACCTACGAGCAGTACTTC. The encoded protein is CASTLERGSTYEQYF.

Only a few counts were recorded for this clonotype. The chain links TRBV29-1 to TRBJ2-2, with a tentative D call TRBD1 (5 bases). Between the trimmed V and J ends, which lost 0 bases and 7 bases, there was a span of 15 bases. From germline, CDR1 is SQVTM and CDR2 ANQGSEA. The CDR3 extends over 15 amino acids. The CDR3 reads CSVEDVKGPDGELFF. CDR3 sequence (DNA): TGCAGCGTTGAAGACGTCAAGGGGCCCGACGGGGAGCTGTTTTTT.

This chain uses TRBV24-1 with TRBJ2-5; D possibly uses TRBD1 or TRBD2 (5 bases each). Per germline, CDR1 KGHDR and CDR2 SFDVKD. Between the trimmed V and J ends, which lost 1 base and 3 bases, there was a span of 11 bases. This CDR3 region has 15 residues. The CDR3 reads CATSDLMGVEETQYF. In DNA form, the CDR3 reads TGTGCCACCAGTGATTTAATGGGGGTCGAAGAGACCCAGTACTTC.

In this sample, this clonotype turned up a few times. V gene TRBV9 combines with J gene TRBJ1-6; D not resolved. This CDR3 spans 13 amino acids. Germline V gene lookup returns CDR1 SGDLS and CDR2 YYNGEE. Trimming shortened V by 7 bases and J by 10 bases, and 15 bases separated the two germline ends. Here the CDR3 reads CASAWGYGSPLHF. Here the CDR3 DNA reads TGTGCCAGCGCTTGGGGTTACGGGTCACCCCTCCACTTT.

For this clonotype: Possible read error: a much larger clone is one base away. The chain joins TRBV9 to TRBJ2-3, with TRBD2 as a possible D gene (5 bases). In germline, CDR1 is SGDLS, CDR2 YYNGEE. The CDR3 contains 15 residues. V was trimmed by 6 bases and J by 4 bases, leaving 18 bases between them. The CDR3 here is CASTPWESDADTQYF. CDR3 in DNA: TGTGCCAGCACCCCCTGGGAGTCCGATGCAGATACGCAGTATTTT.

This clonotype is termed medium-sized. This chain uses TRBV6-2 or TRBV6-3 with TRBJ2-7; D might be TRBD1 (6 bases). CDR3 length: 15 residues. Germline assignment: CDR1 MNHEY and CDR2 SVGEGT. The V end was cut by 6 bases, the J end by 5 bases, with 20 bases between. Here the CDR3 reads CASSSLRDTGDEQYF. CDR3 in DNA: TGTGCCAGCAGCTCCCTCCGGGACACCGGGGACGAGCAGTACTTC.